This T cell receptor beta chain comes out of a study of OX40 agonist ivuxolimab in advanced cancers. At the level of the study: At doses from 0.01 to 10 mg/kg, patients were given intravenous ivuxolimab every 2 weeks. Three individuals attained partial responses, comprising one hepatocellular carcinoma case and two cutaneous melanoma cases. Study-wide findings and caveats: The mean number of expanded clones was higher in CD8+ T cells than in CD4+. The authors did not determine the antigen specificity of the expanded peripheral T cells.

Clones were read by immunoSEQ multiplex PCR, and TCRdb kept only the in-frame ones, dropping some. The table records nearly 80,000 clones, roughly 84% of them present only once. The germline V and J ends were trimmed by 3 bases and 4 bases, with 8 bases remaining between them. This CDR3 has 13 amino acids. Germline V gene lookup returns CDR1 SGHRS and CDR2 YFSETQ. A note on this clone: What it binds is not known.

The receptor's source is an adult with an advanced solid tumor such as melanoma, head and neck, liver or kidney cancer. The rearrangement links TRBV5-1 to TRBJ2-1; D is unclear. Here the sequenced sample was CD4+ or CD8+ T cells sorted from blood, taken in a trial of the OX40 agonist ivuxolimab. The CDR3 DNA sequence: TGCGCCAGCAGCTATGATGTTTACAATGAGCAGTTCTTC. Residues: CASSYDVYNEQFF.